The TCR beta chain described here comes from a study of T cell responses to AZD1222 COVID-19 vaccine (dated by TCRdb to 2020 to 2022). With respect to the entire study: Because spike-specific TCR depth and breadth did not differ between the two schedules, AZD1222 recipients who got a second dose at roughly 4 weeks were pooled with those who got a second dose at roughly 12 weeks. TCR sequencing covered more than 230 trial participants: about 210 given two doses of AZD1222 and around 26 given two doses of MenACWY control vaccine. Trial participants were enrolled by age into 18-55, 56-69 and 70-plus year subgroups, with about 150, 28 and 57 TCR-sequenced participants respectively.

This specimen's time point label, interpreted: baseline before first vaccination. Samples from vaccinated people were obtained from the UK trials COV001 and COV002, which included a single-blind randomized controlled phase 2/3 trial of AZD1222 (ChAdOx1 nCoV-19) in healthy adults. Trial participant PBMC samples were collected at day 0 and day 28 after the second dose for TCRbeta chain sequencing. What the study reported, not specific to this receptor: Reportedly, close to half of the unique spike-specific TCRs recognized epitopes lying outside the regions that are mutated in the B.1.351 and B.1.1.7 variants. The whole spike protein was spanned by vaccine-associated CD4 TCRs, and dominant responses were seen in regions 160-218 and 743-854. Participants were mostly white British, with more females than males. The authors suggested clonal diversity may have been underestimated. In the small 56-69-year group, the increase in depth fell short of significance, most likely because of low power. Spike-specific TCR breadth and depth rose significantly after two AZD1222 doses compared with day 0 and with MenACWY recipients. Only five or six AZD1222 recipients were SARS-CoV-2 seropositive at baseline, limiting conclusions about previously exposed vaccinees. Because no samples from the day 14 peak response were available, repertoires could be characterized only after the peak T cell response.

The CDR3 regions of human TCRbeta chains were analyzed by immunosequencing. The study's own analysis went as follows. TCRs in the repertoires were compared against a reference library of SARS-CoV-2-specific TCRs that had been generated with the MIRA antigen-specificity platform. Breadth meant the fraction of unique TCRs that were SARS-CoV-2-associated, whereas depth meant the fraction of total T cells that were SARS-CoV-2-associated. Using the MIRA data, each spike-specific TCR was mapped to the spike region that the TCR reacts to and placed in a CD4 or CD8 class. Log10-transformed breadth and depth values were compared by one-way ANOVA with Sidak's multiple comparisons tests. This is the immuneACCESS table as TCRdb keeps it, with only in-frame sequences that have V and J called. A part of the clones is gone; compared with another copy, unresolved V genes explain less than half, and the rest is unexplained. The D gene and trimming were derived from the DNA, and the V and J assignments and clone size from that table. This sample lists 90,000 to 120,000 clones; more than 75% were detected once. The ten largest clonotypes hold 3% to 3.5% of the sample.

This clone was seen a handful of times. Its target antigen remains unknown. The record has no base qualities; no much larger clone is one base away. This TCR was sampled from an adult in good health. Specimen: peripheral blood, collected on day 0 of AZD1222 vaccination.

The DNA is TGTGCCAGCAGCGTAGCTGTAGGGGGCGAGACCCAGTACTTC. This yields the protein CASSVAVGGETQYF. The V and J segments used are TRBV9 and TRBJ2-5, and 7 bases in between align with TRBD1. Its CDR3 holds 14 amino acids, cysteine through phenylalanine. The read is trimmed to its CDR3 DNA, 42 bases read in frame from base 1. The germline V gene provides CDR1 SGDLS and CDR2 YYNGEE. V ends up 0 bases short and J 5 bases short, with an unmatched junction base count of 4.